This entry concerns a single T cell receptor (beta chain). The antigen is not known. This entry comes from a study of blood T cells in healthy people across ages. The CDR3 is made up of 12 amino acids. CDR1 and CDR2 (germline): SGHTA, FQGNSA. V lost 7 bases, J lost 9 bases, and 15 bases lay in between. PCR was performed a second time for roughly 7 to 12 cycles using a sample-barcoded 5' primer and a J-beta primer mix. Any given sample supplied a minimum of 3 million CDR3-containing paired-end reads. In TCRdb, the 5' RACE reads were re-called with MiXCR into one record per CDR3 protein. The repertoire holds almost 800,000 distinct CDR3 sequences, with 58% as singletons. General study findings and limits: The long-lived group displayed more naive CD4+ cells, plus higher diversity, than the aged donors did. A roughly linear age-dependent decrease characterized TCR beta diversity per million T cells.

Sequencing was carried out using blood. This chain links TRBV7-2 with TRBJ2-5, with D perhaps matching TRBD2 (6 bases). The receptor's source is a young man in good health. CDR3 nucleotides: TGTGCCAGCACCGACAGCCCGGGGGCCCAGTACTTC. Translated: CASTDSPGAQYF.